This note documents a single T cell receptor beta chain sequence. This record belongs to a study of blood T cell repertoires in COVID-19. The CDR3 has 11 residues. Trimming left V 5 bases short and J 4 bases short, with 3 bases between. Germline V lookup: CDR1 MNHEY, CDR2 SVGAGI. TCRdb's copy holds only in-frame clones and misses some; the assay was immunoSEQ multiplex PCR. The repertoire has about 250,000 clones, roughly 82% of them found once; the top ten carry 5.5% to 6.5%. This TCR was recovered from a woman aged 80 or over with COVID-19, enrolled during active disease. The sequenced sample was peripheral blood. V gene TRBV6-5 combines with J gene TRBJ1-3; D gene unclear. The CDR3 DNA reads TGTGCCAGCAGTCTCGGAAACACCATATATTTT. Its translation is CASSLGNTIYF.